The clone carrying this TCR beta chain was seen more than once but under ten times. The antigen is unknown. The authors took one heparinised blood draw, averaging roughly 100 mL, from each donor. All of the sorted populations showed purity greater than 98%. Isolated RNA was reverse transcribed in full, so expressed TCRB transcripts were sequenced. The protocol was immunoSEQ multiplex PCR, while the TCRdb copy is restricted to in-frame clones and leaves out a portion. The profile shows 500,000 to 700,000 clones, around a sixth of them singletons. The sample belongs to a study of beta chain features in type 1 diabetes. The study, taken as a whole, reports: More deletions and fewer insertions at VDJ junctions were found in patients with type 1 diabetes. Type 1 diabetes patients showed a moderate but significant shortening of TCRB CDR3s in all four CD4+ subsets.

The sequencing sample was made of naive CD4+ T cells from blood. This sequence was found in a young man in good health.

CDR3 in amino acids: CASRLASNSYEQYF. The CDR3 DNA is TGTGCCAGTAGGTTGGCGTCGAACTCCTACGAGCAGTACTTC. The rearrangement uses TRBV19 and TRBJ2-7; D unresolved. The V gene lost 6 bases and the J gene lost 0 bases, with 12 bases spanning the gap. This CDR3 is 14 amino acids long. Germline CDR1 reads LNHDA; CDR2 reads SQIVND (reference sequence).